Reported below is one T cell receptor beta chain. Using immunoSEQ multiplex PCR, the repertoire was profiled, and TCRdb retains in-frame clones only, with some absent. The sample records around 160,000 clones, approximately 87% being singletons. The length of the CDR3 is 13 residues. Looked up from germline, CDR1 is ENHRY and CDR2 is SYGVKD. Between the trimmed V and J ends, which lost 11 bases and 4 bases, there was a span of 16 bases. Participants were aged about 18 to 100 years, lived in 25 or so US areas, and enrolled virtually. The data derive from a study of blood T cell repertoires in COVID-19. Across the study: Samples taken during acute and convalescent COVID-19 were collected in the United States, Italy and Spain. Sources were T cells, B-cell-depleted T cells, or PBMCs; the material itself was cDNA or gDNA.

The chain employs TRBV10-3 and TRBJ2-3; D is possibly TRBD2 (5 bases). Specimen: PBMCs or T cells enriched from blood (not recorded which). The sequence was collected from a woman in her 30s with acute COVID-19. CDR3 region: CAVALGDSDTQYF. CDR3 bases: TGTGCCGTAGCGCTCGGGGATTCAGATACGCAGTATTTT.